Listed below are T cell receptor beta chains from one sample, sequenced in a study of control samples from healthy donors and cancer patients. Generated by immunoSEQ multiplex PCR, the TCRdb table keeps only in-frame clones and is missing some. The sample has about 89,000 clones; approximately 86% are singletons. Sequenced material: blood. The receptors come from a man between 25 and 39 years old in good health. Each CDR3 is given with its conserved first and last residue. Each record gives: J gene, V gene, clone size, D gene, CDR3 protein, CDR3 DNA. A D gene is named only where the DNA matches it firmly. Clone size is given for some rows only: seen once, a few or many times, or a class if the clone is expanded.

TRBJ1-4	TRBV29-1	-	-	CSVRGGEKLFF	TGCAGCGTGAGGGGCGGAGAAAAACTGTTTTTT
TRBJ2-6	TRBV10-2	-	-	CASSESARRVGANVLTF	TGCGCCAGCAGTGAGTCGGCCCGGAGGGTTGGGGCCAACGTCCTGACTTTC
TRBJ1-3	TRBV2	-	-	CASRQGPNSGNTIYF	TGTGCCAGCCGTCAGGGGCCAAACTCTGGAAACACCATATATTTT
TRBJ1-4	TRBV15	few	TRBD1	CATSRRQGDEKLFF	TGTGCCACCAGCCGTAGACAGGGGGATGAAAAACTGTTTTTT
TRBJ1-1	TRBV14	-	-	CASSQARNTEAFF	TGTGCCAGCAGCCAAGCCAGGAACACTGAAGCTTTCTTT
TRBJ2-2	TRBV30	-	TRBD2	CAWTSGGAVGTGELFF	TGTGCCTGGACTAGCGGGGGGGCCGTTGGCACCGGGGAGCTGTTTTTT
TRBJ2-4	TRBV11-2	once	TRBD2	CASSLAGGNIQYF	TGTGCCAGCAGCTTAGCGGGGGGAAACATTCAGTACTTC
TRBJ1-2	TRBV2	-	TRBD1	CASSENRGQGPGYGYTF	TGTGCCAGCAGTGAAAATAGGGGACAGGGCCCGGGCTATGGCTACACCTTC
TRBJ2-5	TRBV4-1	-	TRBD1	CASSQAGQGPETQYF	TGCGCCAGCAGCCAAGCGGGACAGGGTCCAGAGACCCAGTACTTC
TRBJ1-1	TRBV6-5	-	-	CASKRQNTEAFF	TGTGCCAGCAAACGACAGAACACTGAAGCTTTCTTT
TRBJ2-1	TRBV28	-	TRBD2	CASGRLAGAPGQFF	TGTGCCAGCGGACGACTAGCGGGGGCCCCTGGGCAGTTCTTC
TRBJ1-3	TRBV10-3	-	-	CAINPGHPGNTIYF	TGTGCCATCAACCCGGGACACCCTGGAAACACCATATATTTT
TRBJ2-5	TRBV19	-	-	CASSISFAGLKETQYF	TGTGCCAGTAGTATTAGTTTCGCAGGACTAAAAGAGACCCAGTACTTC
TRBJ2-1	TRBV9	-	-	CASSVGVFSEQFF	TGTGCCAGCAGCGTGGGGGTCTTTAGTGAGCAGTTCTTC
TRBJ2-3	TRBV29-1	-	-	CSVEQGTDTQYF	TGCAGCGTTGAGCAGGGGACAGATACGCAGTATTTT
TRBJ1-6	TRBV28	-	TRBD1	CASSPGQYNSPLHF	TGTGCCAGCAGCCCGGGACAGTATAATTCACCCCTCCACTTT
TRBJ2-1	TRBV30	-	-	CAWKVQGDNEQFF	TGTGCCTGGAAGGTTCAAGGGGACAATGAGCAGTTCTTC
TRBJ2-3	TRBV10-2	-	TRBD1	CASSETNYGQGSRTDTQYF	TGCGCCAGCAGTGAGACTAATTATGGACAGGGGTCCCGCACAGATACGCAGTATTTT
TRBJ1-4	TRBV9	-	TRBD1	CASSVDQGAREKLFF	TGTGCCAGCAGCGTAGATCAGGGGGCCCGGGAAAAACTGTTTTTT
TRBJ1-5	TRBV4-1	-	-	CASSQHPRGEGGQPQHF	TGCGCCAGCAGCCAACACCCACGGGGGGAAGGAGGTCAGCCCCAGCATTTT
TRBJ1-2	TRBV24-1	-	TRBD1	CATSDAQGAGYGYTF	TGTGCCACCAGTGACGCCCAGGGGGCAGGCTATGGCTACACCTTC
TRBJ1-2	TRBV4-2	-	TRBD1	CASSQGTGTGKSGYTF	TGTGCCAGCAGCCAGGGGACCGGGACAGGGAAAAGTGGCTACACCTTC
TRBJ1-3	TRBV7-9	-	-	CASSATTHRLTGNTIYF	TGTGCCAGCAGCGCCACTACCCACCGACTGACTGGAAACACCATATATTTT
TRBJ1-2	TRBV30	-	-	CAWSVLGALNGYTF	TGTGCCTGGAGTGTACTGGGGGCCCTCAATGGCTACACCTTC
TRBJ1-2	TRBV11-2	-	TRBD1	CASSPRGRDGYTF	TGTGCCAGCAGCCCAAGGGGGCGGGATGGCTACACCTTC
TRBJ2-5	TRBV7-2	-	TRBD2	CASSSGLASETQYF	TGTGCCAGCAGCTCGGGACTAGCTTCAGAGACCCAGTACTTC
TRBJ2-2	TRBV5-8	-	-	CASSFSRYARNRDGELFF	TGTGCCAGCAGCTTCAGTAGATACGCGCGGAATCGAGACGGGGAGCTGTTTTTT
TRBJ1-1	TRBV11-2	-	-	CASSLERALRVTEAFF	TGTGCCAGCAGCTTAGAGAGGGCCCTGAGGGTCACTGAAGCTTTCTTT
TRBJ2-3	TRBV29-1	-	TRBD2	CSGAWTSGFTDTQYF	TGCAGCGGGGCGTGGACTAGCGGGTTTACAGATACGCAGTATTTT
TRBJ1-2	TRBV5-6	-	-	CASSWGRVNGYTF	TGTGCCAGCAGCTGGGGTCGAGTAAATGGCTACACCTTC
TRBJ1-2	TRBV28	-	TRBD1	CASRETGGGYGYTF	TGTGCCAGCAGGGAGACAGGGGGCGGGTATGGCTACACCTTC
TRBJ1-1	TRBV29-1	-	-	CSVEGQLGNTEAFF	TGCAGCGTTGAAGGCCAATTAGGGAACACTGAAGCTTTCTTT
TRBJ1-2	TRBV9	-	-	CASSATGQSANYGYTF	TGTGCCAGCAGCGCCACCGGACAGTCAGCTAACTATGGCTACACCTTC
TRBJ2-5	TRBV2	-	-	CASSPEGRGTQYF	TGTGCCAGCTCCCCTGAGGGGCGGGGGACCCAGTACTTC
TRBJ2-7	TRBV30	-	TRBD1	CAWSVTGGSGEQYF	TGTGCCTGGAGTGTAACAGGGGGCTCGGGGGAGCAGTACTTC
TRBJ1-5	TRBV29-1	-	-	CSVGAGLNQPQHF	TGCAGCGTTGGGGCGGGCCTAAATCAGCCCCAGCATTTT
TRBJ2-7	TRBV9	-	TRBD1	CASSPRRKGQGDF	TGTGCCAGCAGCCCGCGGAGGAAGGGACAGGGTGACTTC
TRBJ2-2	TRBV6-5	-	-	CAARTANTGELFF	TGTGCCGCGCGGACAGCGAACACCGGGGAGCTGTTTTTT
TRBJ1-1	TRBV18	once	-	CASSPRRDTEAFF	TGTGCCAGCTCCCCACGCAGGGACACTGAAGCTTTCTTT
TRBJ1-4	TRBV28	-	-	CASSFSGQANEKLFF	TGTGCCAGCAGTTTTTCAGGGCAAGCTAATGAAAAACTGTTTTTT
TRBJ1-1	TRBV7-9	-	-	CASSFRVKVTEAFF	TGTGCCAGCAGCTTCAGGGTTAAGGTCACTGAAGCTTTCTTT
TRBJ1-2	TRBV7-8	-	-	CASSLIMSSDGYTF	TGTGCCAGCAGCTTGATCATGAGTTCGGATGGCTACACCTTC
TRBJ1-2	TRBV2	-	-	CASSSDMGTSGYTF	TGTGCCAGCAGCAGTGACATGGGGACCAGTGGCTACACCTTC
TRBJ1-1	TRBV7-3	-	-	CASSLEGRAGTEAFF	TGTGCCAGCAGCTTAGAGGGCAGGGCGGGCACTGAAGCTTTCTTT
TRBJ1-2	TRBV5-4	-	TRBD1	CASSRDSHYGYTF	TGTGCCAGCAGCAGGGACAGCCACTATGGCTACACCTTC
TRBJ1-2	TRBV7-9	-	-	CASSLAGDLYGYTF	TGTGCCAGCAGCTTAGCGGGGGATCTCTATGGCTACACCTTC
TRBJ1-1	TRBV18	-	-	CASSPGGRNTEAFF	TGTGCCAGCTCACCAGGGGGCCGGAACACTGAAGCTTTCTTT
TRBJ1-5	TRBV30	-	-	CAFDGGGDQPQHF	TGTGCCTTCGATGGGGGAGGAGATCAGCCCCAGCATTTT
TRBJ2-4	TRBV7-9	-	-	CASSLDPENIQYF	TGTGCCAGCAGCCTCGACCCCGAAAACATTCAGTACTTC
TRBJ2-6	TRBV2	-	-	CASSASGVFSGANVLTF	TGTGCCAGCAGCGCTTCGGGGGTGTTCTCTGGGGCCAACGTCCTGACTTTC
TRBJ1-4	TRBV12-5	-	-	CASGLSNTPGEKLFF	TGTGCTAGTGGTTTGAGTAATACTCCGGGTGAAAAACTGTTTTTT
TRBJ2-3	TRBV27	few	-	CASSLGRGITDTQYF	TGTGCCAGCAGTTTAGGTCGCGGTATCACAGATACGCAGTATTTT
TRBJ1-5	TRBV7-2	-	-	CASSLAMSPRGNQPQHF	TGTGCCAGCAGCTTAGCAATGTCGCCCAGGGGCAATCAGCCCCAGCATTTT
TRBJ2-1	TRBV6-6	-	TRBD1	CASSYHQGAHEQFF	TGTGCCAGCAGTTACCATCAGGGGGCCCATGAGCAGTTCTTC